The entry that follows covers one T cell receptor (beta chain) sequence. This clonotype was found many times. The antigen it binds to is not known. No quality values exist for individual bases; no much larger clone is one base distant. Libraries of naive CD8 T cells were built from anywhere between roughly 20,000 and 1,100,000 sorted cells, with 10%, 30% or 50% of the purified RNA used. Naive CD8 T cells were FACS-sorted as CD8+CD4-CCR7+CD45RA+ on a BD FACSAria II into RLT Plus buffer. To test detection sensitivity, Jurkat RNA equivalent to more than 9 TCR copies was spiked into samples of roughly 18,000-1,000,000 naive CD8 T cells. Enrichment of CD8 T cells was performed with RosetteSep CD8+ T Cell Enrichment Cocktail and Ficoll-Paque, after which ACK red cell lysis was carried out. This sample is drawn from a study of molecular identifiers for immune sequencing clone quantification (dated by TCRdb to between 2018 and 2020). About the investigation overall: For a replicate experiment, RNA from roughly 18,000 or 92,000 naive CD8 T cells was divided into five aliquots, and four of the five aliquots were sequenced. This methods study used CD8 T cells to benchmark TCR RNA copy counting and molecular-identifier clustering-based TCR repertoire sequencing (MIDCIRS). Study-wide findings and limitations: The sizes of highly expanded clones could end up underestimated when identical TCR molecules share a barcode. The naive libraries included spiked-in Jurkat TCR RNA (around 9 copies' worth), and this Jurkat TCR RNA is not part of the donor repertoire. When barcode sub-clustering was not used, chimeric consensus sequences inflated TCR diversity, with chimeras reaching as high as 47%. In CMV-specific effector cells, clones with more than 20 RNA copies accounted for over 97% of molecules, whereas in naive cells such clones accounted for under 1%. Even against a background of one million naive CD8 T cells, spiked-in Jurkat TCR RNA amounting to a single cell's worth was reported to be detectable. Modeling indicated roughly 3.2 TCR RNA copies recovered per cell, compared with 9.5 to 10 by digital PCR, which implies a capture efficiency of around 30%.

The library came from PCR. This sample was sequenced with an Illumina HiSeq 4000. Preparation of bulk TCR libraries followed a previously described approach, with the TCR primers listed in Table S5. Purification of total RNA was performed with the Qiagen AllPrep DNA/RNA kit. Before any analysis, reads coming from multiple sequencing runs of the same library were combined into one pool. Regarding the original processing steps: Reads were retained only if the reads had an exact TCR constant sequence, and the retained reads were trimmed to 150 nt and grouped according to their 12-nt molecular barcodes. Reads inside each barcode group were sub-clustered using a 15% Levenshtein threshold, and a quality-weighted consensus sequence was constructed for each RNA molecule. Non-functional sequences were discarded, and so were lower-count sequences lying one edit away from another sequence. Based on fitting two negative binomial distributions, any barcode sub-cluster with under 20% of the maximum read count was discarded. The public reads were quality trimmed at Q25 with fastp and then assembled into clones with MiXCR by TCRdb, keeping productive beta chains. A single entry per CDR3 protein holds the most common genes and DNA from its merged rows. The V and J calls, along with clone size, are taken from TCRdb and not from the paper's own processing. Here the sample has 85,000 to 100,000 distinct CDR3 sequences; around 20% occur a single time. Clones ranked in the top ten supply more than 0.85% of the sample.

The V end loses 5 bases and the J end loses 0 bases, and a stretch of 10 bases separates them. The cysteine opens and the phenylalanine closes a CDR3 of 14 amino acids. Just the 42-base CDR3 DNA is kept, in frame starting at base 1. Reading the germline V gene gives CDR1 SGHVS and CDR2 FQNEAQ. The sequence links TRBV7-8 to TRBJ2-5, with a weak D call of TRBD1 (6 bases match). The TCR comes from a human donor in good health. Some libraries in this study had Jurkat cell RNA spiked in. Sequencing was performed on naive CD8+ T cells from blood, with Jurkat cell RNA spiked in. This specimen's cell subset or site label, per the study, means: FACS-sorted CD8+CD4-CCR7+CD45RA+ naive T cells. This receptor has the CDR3 CASSPRTDQETQYF. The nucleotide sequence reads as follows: TGTGCCAGCAGCCCTCGGACAGACCAAGAGACCCAGTACTTC.